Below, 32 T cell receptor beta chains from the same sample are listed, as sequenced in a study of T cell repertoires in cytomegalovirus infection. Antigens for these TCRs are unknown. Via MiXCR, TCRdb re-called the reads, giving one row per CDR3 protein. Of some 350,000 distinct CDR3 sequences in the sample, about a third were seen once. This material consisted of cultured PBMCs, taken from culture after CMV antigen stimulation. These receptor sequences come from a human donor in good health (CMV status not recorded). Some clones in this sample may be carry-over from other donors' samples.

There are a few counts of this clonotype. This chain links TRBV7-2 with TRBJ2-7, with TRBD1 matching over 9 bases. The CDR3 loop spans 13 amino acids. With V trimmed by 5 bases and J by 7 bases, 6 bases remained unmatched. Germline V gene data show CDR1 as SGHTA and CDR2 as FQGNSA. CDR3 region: CASSGTGLGEQYV. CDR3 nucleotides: TGTGCCAGCAGCGGGACAGGGTTGGGGGAGCAGTACGTC.

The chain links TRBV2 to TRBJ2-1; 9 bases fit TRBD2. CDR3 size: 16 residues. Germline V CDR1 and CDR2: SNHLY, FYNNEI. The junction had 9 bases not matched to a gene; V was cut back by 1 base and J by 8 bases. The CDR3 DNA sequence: TGTGCCAGCAGTGAAGTCGATAGCGGGAGATATTATGAGCAGTTCTTC. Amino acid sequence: CASSEVDSGRYYEQFF.

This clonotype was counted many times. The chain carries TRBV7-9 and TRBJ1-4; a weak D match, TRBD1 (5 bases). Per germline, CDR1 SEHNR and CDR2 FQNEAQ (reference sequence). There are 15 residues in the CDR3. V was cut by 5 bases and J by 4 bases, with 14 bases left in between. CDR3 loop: CASSRSRGDNEKLFF. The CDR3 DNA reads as TGTGCCAGCAGCCGCAGCCGGGGGGATAATGAAAAACTGTTTTTT. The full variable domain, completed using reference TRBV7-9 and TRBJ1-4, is DTGVSQNPRHKITKRGQNVTFRCDPISEHNRLYWYRQTLGQGPEFLTYFQNEAQLEKSRLLSDRFSAERPKGSFSTLEIQRTEQGDSAMYLCASSRSRGDNEKLFFGSGTQLSVL.

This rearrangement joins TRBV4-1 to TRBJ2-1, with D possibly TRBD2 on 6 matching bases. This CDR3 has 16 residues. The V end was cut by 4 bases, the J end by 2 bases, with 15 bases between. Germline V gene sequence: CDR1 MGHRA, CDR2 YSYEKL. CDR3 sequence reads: CASSPWGVAAYNEQFF. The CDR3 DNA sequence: TGCGCCAGCAGCCCGTGGGGGGTAGCGGCCTACAATGAGCAGTTCTTC.

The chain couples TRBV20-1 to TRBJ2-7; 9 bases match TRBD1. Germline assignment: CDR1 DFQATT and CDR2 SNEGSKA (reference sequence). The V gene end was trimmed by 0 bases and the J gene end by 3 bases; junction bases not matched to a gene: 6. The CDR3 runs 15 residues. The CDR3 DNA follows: TGCAGTGCTAGAGACCCTGGGGGACAGGGCTACGAGCAGTACTTC. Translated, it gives CSARDPGGQGYEQYF.

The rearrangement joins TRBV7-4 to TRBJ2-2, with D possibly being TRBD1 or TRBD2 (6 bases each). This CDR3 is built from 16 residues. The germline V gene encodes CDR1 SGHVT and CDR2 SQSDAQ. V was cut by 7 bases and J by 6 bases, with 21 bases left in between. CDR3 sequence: CASKPGASYSPGELFF. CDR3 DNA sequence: TGTGCCAGCAAACCGGGGGCTAGCTATAGTCCCGGGGAGCTGTTTTTT. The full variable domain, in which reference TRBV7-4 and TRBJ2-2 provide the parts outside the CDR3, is GAGVSQSPRYKVAKRGRDVALRCDSISGHVTLYWYRQTLGQGSEVLTYSQSDAQRDKSGRPSGRFSAERPERSVSTLKIQRTEQGDSAVYLCASKPGASYSPGELFFGEGSRLTVL.

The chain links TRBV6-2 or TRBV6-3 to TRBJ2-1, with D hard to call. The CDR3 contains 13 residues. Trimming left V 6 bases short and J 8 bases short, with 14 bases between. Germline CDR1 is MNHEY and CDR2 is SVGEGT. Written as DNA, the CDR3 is TGTGCCAGCAGGGGTAGTTCTATGGATGAGCAGTTCTTC. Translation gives CASRGSSMDEQFF.

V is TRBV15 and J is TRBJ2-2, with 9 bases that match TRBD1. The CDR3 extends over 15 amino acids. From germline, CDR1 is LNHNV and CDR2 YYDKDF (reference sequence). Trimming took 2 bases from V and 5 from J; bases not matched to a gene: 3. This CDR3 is CATSRRGQGTGELFF. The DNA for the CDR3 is TGTGCCACCAGCAGACGGGGACAGGGTACCGGGGAGCTGTTTTTT.

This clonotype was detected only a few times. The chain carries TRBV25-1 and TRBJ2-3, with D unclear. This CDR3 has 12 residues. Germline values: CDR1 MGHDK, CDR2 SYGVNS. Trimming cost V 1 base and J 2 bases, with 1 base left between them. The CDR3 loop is CASSESTDTQYF. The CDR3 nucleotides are TGTGCCAGCAGTGAATCCACAGATACGCAGTATTTT. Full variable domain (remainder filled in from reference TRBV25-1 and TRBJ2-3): EADIYQTPRYLVIGTGKKITLECSQTMGHDKMYWYQQDPGMELHLIHYSYGVNSTEKGDLSSESTVSRIRTEHFPLTLESARPSHTSQYLCASSESTDTQYFGPGTRLTVL.

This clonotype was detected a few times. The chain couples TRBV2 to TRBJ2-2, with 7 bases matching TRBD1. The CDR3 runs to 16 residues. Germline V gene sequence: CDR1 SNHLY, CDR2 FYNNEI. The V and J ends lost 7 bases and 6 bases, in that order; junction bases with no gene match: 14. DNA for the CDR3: TGTGCCAGCAATGGGGGACAGCTATTGGTGGCCGGGGAGCTGTTTTTT. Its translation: CASNGGQLLVAGELFF.

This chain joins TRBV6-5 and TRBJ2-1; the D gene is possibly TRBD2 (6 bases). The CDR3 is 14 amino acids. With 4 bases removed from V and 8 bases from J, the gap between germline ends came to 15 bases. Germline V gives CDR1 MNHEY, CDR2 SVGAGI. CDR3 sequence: CASSFRDSIDEQFF. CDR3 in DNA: TGTGCCAGCAGTTTCCGGGACTCCATTGATGAGCAGTTCTTC.

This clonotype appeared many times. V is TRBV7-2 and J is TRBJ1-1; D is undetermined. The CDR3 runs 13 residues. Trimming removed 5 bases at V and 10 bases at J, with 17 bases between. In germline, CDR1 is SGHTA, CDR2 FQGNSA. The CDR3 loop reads CASSLNTGPGAFF. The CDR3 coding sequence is TGTGCCAGCAGCCTCAACACCGGCCCCGGAGCTTTCTTT. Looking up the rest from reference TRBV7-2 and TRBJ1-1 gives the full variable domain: GAGVSQSPSNKVTEKGKDVELRCDPISGHTALYWYRQSLGQGLEFLIYFQGNSAPDKSGLPSDRFSAERTGGSVSTLTIQRTQQEDSAVYLCASSLNTGPGAFFGQGTRLTVV.

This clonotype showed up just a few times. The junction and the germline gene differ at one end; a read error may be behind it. CDR3 coding DNA: TGTGCCAGCAGTCCCACCATACGTACTAGCGGGAGTTGGTTC. Translated: CASSPTIRTSGSWF. This chain connects TRBV6-8 to TRBJ2-1; 11 bases are a match to TRBD2. The CDR3 consists of 14 residues. CDR1 is MNHGY and CDR2 is SAAAGT in the germline V gene.

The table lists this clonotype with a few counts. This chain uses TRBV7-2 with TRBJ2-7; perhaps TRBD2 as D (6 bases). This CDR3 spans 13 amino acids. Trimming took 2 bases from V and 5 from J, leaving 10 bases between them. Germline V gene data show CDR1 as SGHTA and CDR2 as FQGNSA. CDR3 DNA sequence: TGTGCCAGCAGCTTAACGGGAGTGAACGAGCAGTACTTC. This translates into CASSLTGVNEQYF. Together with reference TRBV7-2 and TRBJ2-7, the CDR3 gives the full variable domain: GAGVSQSPSNKVTEKGKDVELRCDPISGHTALYWYRQSLGQGLEFLIYFQGNSAPDKSGLPSDRFSAERTGGSVSTLTIQRTQQEDSAVYLCASSLTGVNEQYFGPGTRLTVT.

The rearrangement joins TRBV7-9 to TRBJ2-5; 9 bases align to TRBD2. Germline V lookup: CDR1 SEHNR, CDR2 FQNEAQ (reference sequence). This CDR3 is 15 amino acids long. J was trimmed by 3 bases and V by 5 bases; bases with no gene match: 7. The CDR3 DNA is TGTGCCAGCAGCGAAGGGACTAGCTATAAAGAGACCCAGTACTTC. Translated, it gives CASSEGTSYKETQYF.

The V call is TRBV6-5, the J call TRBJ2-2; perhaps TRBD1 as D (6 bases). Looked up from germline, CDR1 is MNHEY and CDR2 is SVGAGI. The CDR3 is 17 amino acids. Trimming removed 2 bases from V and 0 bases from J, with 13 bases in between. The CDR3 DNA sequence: TGTGCCAGCAGTTACCAACAGGGTAGGACGAACACCGGGGAGCTGTTTTTT. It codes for CASSYQQGRTNTGELFF.

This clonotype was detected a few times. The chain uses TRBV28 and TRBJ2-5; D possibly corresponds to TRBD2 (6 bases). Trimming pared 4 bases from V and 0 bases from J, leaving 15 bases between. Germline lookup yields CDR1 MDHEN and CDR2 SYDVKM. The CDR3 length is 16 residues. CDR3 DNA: TGTGCCAGCAGTTCAACATATAGGGACTACCAAGAGACCCAGTACTTC. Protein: CASSSTYRDYQETQYF.

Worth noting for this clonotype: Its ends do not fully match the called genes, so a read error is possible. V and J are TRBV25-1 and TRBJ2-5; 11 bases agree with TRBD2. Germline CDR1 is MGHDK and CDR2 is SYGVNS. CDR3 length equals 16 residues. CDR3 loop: CASSPRTSGHQETRYF. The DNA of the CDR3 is TGTGCCAGCAGTCCCCGGACTAGCGGGCACCAAGAGACCCGGTACTTC.

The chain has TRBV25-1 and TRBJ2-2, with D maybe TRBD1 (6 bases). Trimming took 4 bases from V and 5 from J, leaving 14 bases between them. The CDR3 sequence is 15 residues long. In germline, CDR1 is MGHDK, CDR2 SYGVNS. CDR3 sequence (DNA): TGTGCCAGCAGTGGACCTACAGGGTTTACCGGGGAGCTGTTTTTT. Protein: CASSGPTGFTGELFF.

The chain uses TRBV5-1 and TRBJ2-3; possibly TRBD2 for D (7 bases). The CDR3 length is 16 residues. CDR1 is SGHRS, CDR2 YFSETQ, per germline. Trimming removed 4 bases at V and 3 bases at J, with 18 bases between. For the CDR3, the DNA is TGCGCCAGCAGCCCGACCTGGGCGGGGGCAACAGATACGCAGTATTTT. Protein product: CASSPTWAGATDTQYF.

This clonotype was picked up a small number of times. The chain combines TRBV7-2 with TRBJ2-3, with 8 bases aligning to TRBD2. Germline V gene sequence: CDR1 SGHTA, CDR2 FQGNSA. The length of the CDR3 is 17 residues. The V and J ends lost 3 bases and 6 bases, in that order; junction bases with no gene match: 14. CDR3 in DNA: TGTGCCAGCAGCTTGGCTAGCGGGTTCGGATTAGGTGATACGCAGTATTTT. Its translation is CASSLASGFGLGDTQYF.

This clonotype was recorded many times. CDR3 DNA sequence: TGTGCCAGCAGCTTCTACACTGAAGCTTTCTTT. Amino acid sequence: CASSFYTEAFF. The rearrangement links TRBV12-3 or TRBV12-4 to TRBJ1-1, with unresolved D. This CDR3 spans 11 amino acids. The V and J ends lost 6 bases and 3 bases respectively, with 5 bases between them.

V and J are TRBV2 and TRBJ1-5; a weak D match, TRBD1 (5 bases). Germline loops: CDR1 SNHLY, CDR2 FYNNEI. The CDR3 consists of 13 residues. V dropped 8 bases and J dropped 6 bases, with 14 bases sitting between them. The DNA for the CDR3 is TGTGCCAGCGGGACTCTTGAGGGTCAGCCCCAGCATTTT. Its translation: CASGTLEGQPQHF. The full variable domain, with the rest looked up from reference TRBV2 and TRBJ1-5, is EPEVTQTPSHQVTQMGQEVILRCVPISNHLYFYWYRQILGQKVEFLVSFYNNEISEKSEIFDDQFSVERPDGSNFTLKIRSTKLEDSAMYFCASGTLEGQPQHFGDGTRLSIL.

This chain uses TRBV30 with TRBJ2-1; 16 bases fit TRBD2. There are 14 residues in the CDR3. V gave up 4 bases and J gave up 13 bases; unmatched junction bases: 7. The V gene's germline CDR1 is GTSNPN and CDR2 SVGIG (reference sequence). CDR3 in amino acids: CAWNLGLAGGPQFF. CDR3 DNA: TGTGCCTGGAATCTGGGACTAGCGGGAGGGCCCCAGTTCTTC.

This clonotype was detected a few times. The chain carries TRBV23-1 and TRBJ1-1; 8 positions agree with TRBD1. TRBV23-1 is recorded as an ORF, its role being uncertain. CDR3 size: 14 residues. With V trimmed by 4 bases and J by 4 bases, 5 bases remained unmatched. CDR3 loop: CASSPPTGVTEAFF. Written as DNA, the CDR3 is TGCGCCAGCAGTCCACCGACAGGGGTCACTGAAGCTTTCTTT.

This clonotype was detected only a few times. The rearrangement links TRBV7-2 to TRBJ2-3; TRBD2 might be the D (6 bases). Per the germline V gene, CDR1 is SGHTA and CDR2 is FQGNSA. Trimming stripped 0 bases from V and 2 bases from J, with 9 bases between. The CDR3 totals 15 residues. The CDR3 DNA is TGTGCCAGCAGCTTAGCTAGCGGTCCCACAGATACGCAGTATTTT. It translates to CASSLASGPTDTQYF.

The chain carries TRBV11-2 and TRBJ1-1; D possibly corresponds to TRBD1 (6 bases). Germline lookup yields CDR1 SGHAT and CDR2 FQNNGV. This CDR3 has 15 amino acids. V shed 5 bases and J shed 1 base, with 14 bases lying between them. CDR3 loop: CASSPLSRGNTEAFF. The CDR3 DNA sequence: TGTGCCAGCAGCCCCCTTTCCAGGGGGAACACTGAAGCTTTCTTT.

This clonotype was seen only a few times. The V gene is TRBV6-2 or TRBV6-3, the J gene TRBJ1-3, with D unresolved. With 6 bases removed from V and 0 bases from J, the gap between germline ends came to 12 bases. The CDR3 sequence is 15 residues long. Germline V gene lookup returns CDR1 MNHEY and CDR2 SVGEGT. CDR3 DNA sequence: TGTGCCAGCAGGACTCGGTCGGGCTCTGGAAACACCATATATTTT. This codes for CASRTRSGSGNTIYF.

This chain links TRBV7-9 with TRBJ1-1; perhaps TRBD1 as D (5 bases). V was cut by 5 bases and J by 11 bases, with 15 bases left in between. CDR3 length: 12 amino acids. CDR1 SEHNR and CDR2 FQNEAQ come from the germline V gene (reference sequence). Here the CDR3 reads CASSTGLANAFF. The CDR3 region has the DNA TGTGCCAGCAGCACGGGACTCGCAAACGCTTTCTTT.

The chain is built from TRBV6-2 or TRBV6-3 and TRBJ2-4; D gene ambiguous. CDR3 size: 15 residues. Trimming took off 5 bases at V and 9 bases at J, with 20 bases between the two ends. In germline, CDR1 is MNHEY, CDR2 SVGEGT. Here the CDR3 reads CASSDSGHPGAIQYF. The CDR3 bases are TGTGCCAGCAGTGATTCCGGCCACCCGGGTGCCATTCAGTACTTC.

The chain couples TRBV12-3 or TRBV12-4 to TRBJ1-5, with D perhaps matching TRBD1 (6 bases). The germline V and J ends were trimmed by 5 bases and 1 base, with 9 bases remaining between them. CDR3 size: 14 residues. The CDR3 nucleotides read TGTGCCAGCAGTCGTGGGGGCAGCAATCAGCCCCAGCATTTT. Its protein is CASSRGGSNQPQHF.

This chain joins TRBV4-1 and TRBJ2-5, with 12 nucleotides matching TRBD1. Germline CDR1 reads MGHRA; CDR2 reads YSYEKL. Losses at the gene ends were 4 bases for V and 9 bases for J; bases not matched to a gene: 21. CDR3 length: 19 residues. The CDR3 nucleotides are TGCGCCAGCAGCCCGCCCTTGGGGGACAGGGGGCCTACAGGGTTGGCCCAGTACTTC. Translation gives CASSPPLGDRGPTGLAQYF.